Following are 16 T cell receptor beta chains from one sample sequenced in a study of OX40 agonist ivuxolimab in advanced cancers. Receptor amplification or capture employed the immunoSEQ multiplex PCR assay. TCRdb re-hosts the immuneACCESS table, in-frame sequences only. Its copies lack some clones; in the studies checked, an unresolved V gene accounts for under half of them, and the cause for the rest is not known. This sample has 65,000 to 80,000 clones in its table, and 85% to 90% of those were observed once. 10% to 15% of the sample rests with the top ten. This sample comprised CD4+ or CD8+ T cells sorted from blood, obtained in a trial of the OX40 agonist ivuxolimab. The receptors stem from an adult with an advanced solid tumor such as melanoma, head and neck, liver or kidney cancer.

The genes are TRBV7-9 and TRBJ2-5; 13 nucleotides agree with TRBD2. The CDR3 contains 17 residues. V trimming: 3 bases; J trimming: 5 bases; junction bases outside the gene matches: 9. Germline V CDR1 and CDR2: SEHNR, FQNEAQ (reference sequence). CDR3 sequence reads: CASSFPGLAGAEETQYF. The CDR3 bases are TGTGCCAGCAGCTTCCCTGGACTAGCGGGAGCAGAGGAGACCCAGTACTTC. Together with reference TRBV7-9 and TRBJ2-5, the CDR3 gives the full variable domain: DTGVSQNPRHKITKRGQNVTFRCDPISEHNRLYWYRQTLGQGPEFLTYFQNEAQLEKSRLLSDRFSAERPKGSFSTLEIQRTEQGDSAMYLCASSFPGLAGAEETQYFGPGTRLLVL.

The chain has TRBV7-2 and TRBJ2-7, with TRBD2 as a possible D gene (6 bases). Germline lookup yields CDR1 SGHTA and CDR2 FQGNSA. The CDR3 sequence is 14 residues long. Between the trimmed V and J ends, which lost 3 bases and 1 base, there was a span of 10 bases. The CDR3 coding sequence is TGTGCCAGCAGCTTTCAGCGGGTGTCCTACGAGCAGTACTTC. It encodes CASSFQRVSYEQYF.

The chain's CDR3 is CASSEATRGRTYF. CDR3 nucleotide sequence: TGTGCCAGCAGTGAAGCAACCCGCGGCAGAACGTACTTC. The rearrangement links TRBV6-1 to TRBJ2-7, with no clear D. V gave up 0 bases and J gave up 12 bases, with 15 bases separating them. The CDR3 is 13 amino acids. The germline V gene has CDR1 MNHNS and CDR2 SASEGT.

The chain's CDR3 is CASIPGQGVDEQYF. The CDR3 DNA is TGTGCCAGCATCCCGGGACAGGGAGTAGACGAGCAGTACTTC. The chain links TRBV2 to TRBJ2-7, with 9 bases matching TRBD1. CDR3 length: 14 residues. V was clipped by 7 bases and J by 5 bases; unmatched bases: 9. Germline V gene lookup returns CDR1 SNHLY and CDR2 FYNNEI.

This clone was detected only once. The rearrangement links TRBV2 to TRBJ1-2, with D unresolved. Germline V gene sequence: CDR1 SNHLY, CDR2 FYNNEI. Trimming removed 1 base at V and 5 bases at J, with 14 bases between. The CDR3 has 15 residues. CDR3 sequence: CASSEESTPQYGYTF. CDR3 nucleotides: TGTGCCAGCAGTGAAGAGTCGACTCCTCAATATGGCTACACCTTC.

The J gene is TRBJ2-1, the V gene TRBV7-8; 8 bases are a match to TRBD1. Germline CDR1 is SGHVS and CDR2 is FQNEAQ. CDR3 length: 16 residues. Trimming took 7 bases from V and 3 from J; bases not matched to a gene: 11. Here the CDR3 DNA reads TGTGCCAGCACCCAGGGGACAGGCCCGATCTACAATGAGCAGTTCTTC. As protein: CASTQGTGPIYNEQFF.

This rearrangement joins TRBV19 to TRBJ2-1; D is possibly TRBD1 (6 bases). CDR3 length: 17 residues. The germline V gene has CDR1 LNHDA and CDR2 SQIVND (reference sequence). Between the trimmed V and J ends, which lost 6 bases and 4 bases, there was a span of 22 bases. CDR3 sequence reads: CASSSTRVGAGYNEQFF. For the CDR3, the DNA is TGTGCCAGTAGCAGTACTCGGGTGGGGGCCGGGTACAATGAGCAGTTCTTC.

V gene TRBV30 combines with J gene TRBJ2-5, with TRBD2 as a possible D gene (6 bases). Trimming removed 0 bases at V and 4 bases at J, with 9 bases between. The CDR3 contains 13 residues. From germline, CDR1 is GTSNPN and CDR2 SVGIG (reference sequence). The CDR3 region is CAWSVGGAETQYF. Here the CDR3 DNA reads TGTGCCTGGAGTGTAGGAGGGGCAGAGACCCAGTACTTC.

The chain employs TRBV9 and TRBJ2-3, with a tentative D call TRBD2 (6 bases). Germline CDR1 is SGDLS and CDR2 is YYNGEE. The CDR3 sequence is 15 residues long. V lost 2 bases and J lost 5, with 15 bases in between. CDR3: CASSVETGVLDTQYF. The CDR3, as DNA: TGTGCCAGCAGCGTCGAAACGGGAGTTTTAGATACGCAGTATTTT.

The gene calls are TRBV5-8 and TRBJ2-5; weak D call: TRBD1 (6 bases). V was clipped by 0 bases and J by 2 bases, with 14 bases between them. In germline, CDR1 is SGHTS, CDR2 YDEGEE. This CDR3 is built from 16 residues. CDR3 in DNA: TGTGCCAGCAGCTTGGCCCTAACAGGGTGGCAAGAGACCCAGTACTTC. It specifies CASSLALTGWQETQYF. Looking up the rest from reference TRBV5-8 and TRBJ2-5 gives the full variable domain: EAGVTQSPTHLIKTRGQQATLRCSPISGHTSVYWYQQALGLGLQFLLWYDEGEERNRGNFPPRFSGRQFPNYSSELNVNALELEDSALYLCASSLALTGWQETQYFGPGTRLLVL.

The chain couples TRBV7-9 to TRBJ2-5; maybe TRBD1 (6 bases). V was shortened by 4 bases and J by 5 bases, with 17 bases between the two germline ends. The germline V gene has CDR1 SEHNR and CDR2 FQNEAQ (reference sequence). CDR3 length: 15 amino acids. CDR3 DNA: TGTGCCAGCAGCTCAGCTTGGACAGTCGGGGAGACCCAGTACTTC. Translated, it gives CASSSAWTVGETQYF.

The chain employs TRBV5-1 and TRBJ2-1; D not certain. CDR3 length equals 11 residues. V lost 3 bases and J 4 bases, leaving 2 bases between the germline ends. Germline CDR1 SGHRS, CDR2 YFSETQ. CDR3 sequence (DNA): TGCGCCAGCAGCTCTTACAATGAGCAGTTCTTC. This encodes CASSSYNEQFF.

The V gene is TRBV2, the J gene TRBJ1-2; a weak D match, TRBD1 (5 bases). Germline assignment: CDR1 SNHLY and CDR2 FYNNEI. The germline V and J ends were trimmed by 3 bases and 2 bases, with 16 bases remaining between them. This CDR3 has 16 residues. CDR3 in amino acids: CASSEGPGRGNYGYTF. In nucleotides, the CDR3 is TGTGCCAGCAGTGAGGGTCCAGGGCGAGGAAACTATGGCTACACCTTC. The whole variable domain, filled in from reference TRBV2 and TRBJ1-2, reads EPEVTQTPSHQVTQMGQEVILRCVPISNHLYFYWYRQILGQKVEFLVSFYNNEISEKSEIFDDQFSVERPDGSNFTLKIRSTKLEDSAMYFCASSEGPGRGNYGYTFGSGTRLTVV.

V is TRBV6-5 and J is TRBJ1-1; D is ambiguous. Germline CDR1 reads MNHEY; CDR2 reads SVGAGI. V lost 0 bases to trimming and J lost 3 bases, with 8 bases between them. This CDR3 contains 14 residues. The CDR3 nucleotides read TGTGCCAGCAGTTACTCGAGCCCTCACACTGAAGCTTTCTTT. This codes for CASSYSSPHTEAFF.

This chain joins TRBV19 and TRBJ1-2; D gene ambiguous. Germline values: CDR1 LNHDA, CDR2 SQIVND (reference sequence). The CDR3 is made up of 13 amino acids. The germline V and J ends were trimmed by 8 bases and 0 bases, with 10 bases remaining between them. The CDR3 nucleotides are TGTGCCAGTCGAGCACCCTCTAACTATGGCTACACCTTC. This gives the protein CASRAPSNYGYTF.

The chain recombines TRBV5-4 with TRBJ2-7; no reliable D call. This CDR3 has 14 residues. CDR1 is SGHNT and CDR2 is YYREEE in the germline V gene (reference sequence). V was trimmed by 3 bases and J by 2 bases, leaving 12 bases between them. CDR3 sequence reads: CASSWAWAPYEQYF. DNA for the CDR3: TGTGCCAGCAGCTGGGCGTGGGCCCCCTACGAGCAGTACTTC.